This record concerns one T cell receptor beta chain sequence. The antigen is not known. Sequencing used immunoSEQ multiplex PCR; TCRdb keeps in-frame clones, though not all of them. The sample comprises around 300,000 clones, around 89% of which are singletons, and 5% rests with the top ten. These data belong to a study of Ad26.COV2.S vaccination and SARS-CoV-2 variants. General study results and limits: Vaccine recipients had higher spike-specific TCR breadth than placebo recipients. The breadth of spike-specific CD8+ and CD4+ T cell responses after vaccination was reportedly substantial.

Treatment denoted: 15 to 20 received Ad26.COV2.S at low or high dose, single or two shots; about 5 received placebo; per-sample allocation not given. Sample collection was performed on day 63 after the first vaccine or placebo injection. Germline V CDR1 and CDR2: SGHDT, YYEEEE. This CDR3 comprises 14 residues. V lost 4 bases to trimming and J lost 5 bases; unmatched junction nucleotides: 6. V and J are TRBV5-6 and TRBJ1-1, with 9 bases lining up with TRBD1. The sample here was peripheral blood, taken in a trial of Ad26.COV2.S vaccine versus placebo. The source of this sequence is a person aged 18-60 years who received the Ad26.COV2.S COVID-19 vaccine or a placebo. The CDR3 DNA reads TGTGCCAGCAGCCGCGGGACAGGGCAGACTGAAGCTTTCTTT. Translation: CASSRGTGQTEAFF.